Detailed here is one T cell receptor (beta chain). Its matching antigen is unknown. This entry comes from a study of T cell clonotyping in hematopoietic cell transplantation. V lost 6 bases and J 0 bases, leaving 6 bases between the germline ends. The CDR3 consists of 13 residues. Germline CDR1 and CDR2: MNHEY and SVGAGI. The table came from immunoSEQ multiplex PCR; TCRdb's copy has only in-frame clones and leaves some out. The sample consists of 60,000 to 75,000 clones, just under 95% of them appearing once. General study results and limits: Broader posttransplant TCR repertoire diversity was predicted by graft donor and pretransplant recipient Inverse Simpson Index values.

The sequencing input was peripheral blood mononuclear cells. The rearrangement uses TRBV6-5 and TRBJ1-5, with D maybe TRBD1 (5 bases). This clonotype originated in a man aged 45-65 years in good health. Some clones in this sample may be carry-over from other donors' samples. The CDR3 loop is CASRGGSNQPQHF. CDR3 bases: TGTGCCAGCAGGGGGGGTAGCAATCAGCCCCAGCATTTT.